A single T cell receptor (beta chain) is shown here with its context. Its antigen is still unknown. This record comes from a study of cytotoxic CD8 clonotypes in ibrutinib-treated CLL. Overall study context: Roughly 25 partial and 2 complete responses; at median approximately 6 years, approximately 14 remitted, around twelve progressed. A median around 12 months of treatment, range 6 to 36, preceded the collection of response samples.

In germline, CDR1 is SGHRS, CDR2 YFSETQ. CDR3 size: 14 residues. V was clipped by 4 bases and J by 0 bases, with 10 bases between them. Regarding the study as a whole: Clonality rose at ibrutinib response and fell back toward baseline at progression.

Libraries were prepared by immunoSEQ multiplex PCR; TCRdb keeps only in-frame clonotypes and omits some of them. The data contain some 300,000 clones, 80% of them seen just once; the ten biggest clones take up approximately 7%. V is TRBV5-1 and J is TRBJ1-2, with D possibly matching TRBD1 (6 bases). The specimen was PBMCs, collected before ibrutinib treatment. This clonotype was sampled from a human donor with chronic lymphocytic leukemia. CDR3 protein: CASSEGQTNYGYTF. CDR3 coding DNA: TGCGCCAGCAGCGAAGGACAGACTAACTATGGCTACACCTTC.